The clone carrying this TCR beta chain was observed a few times. No antigen is known for it. The data stem from a study of cytomegalovirus exposure and HLA in healthy donors. CDR3 length: 14 amino acids. The germline V gene encodes CDR1 MNHNS and CDR2 SASEGT. The trim removed 3 bases at V and 3 bases at J, leaving 4 bases unmatched. Study-level points and caveats: Productive rates of about 87% or about 30% were seen for most TCR beta V segments in an earlier analysis. Per published reports, the classifier diagnosed cytomegalovirus status with high specificity and sensitivity.

In the PCR, 60 Vbeta and 13 Jbeta primers were used. Profiled with immunoSEQ multiplex PCR; TCRdb holds only in-frame clones, not every one. This sample yields 50,000 to 65,000 clones, of which more than 70% are seen a single time; 20% to 30% belongs to the top ten. V is TRBV6-1 and J is TRBJ2-7; 8 bases fit TRBD1. Sequenced: PBMCs. The origin of this receptor is a man aged 45 to 65 in good health and CMV-seropositive. The CDR3 reads CASSDGTGGYEQYF. The CDR3 nucleotides read TGTGCCAGCAGTGACGGGACAGGAGGCTACGAGCAGTACTTC.